A single sample gave rise to the 28 T cell receptor beta chains below, sequenced in a study of T cell changes during pregnancy in multiple sclerosis. The repertoire was sequenced with immunoSEQ multiplex PCR; TCRdb's copy has only in-frame clones and lacks some. Among about 120,000 clones, 93% were seen once, and the ten largest hold approximately 6.2%. Sequenced here: peripheral blood, sampled before pregnancy. The source is a female donor with multiple sclerosis, enrolled in a pregnancy study.

The V and J genes are TRBV4-1 and TRBJ2-2; possibly TRBD2 for D (6 bases). Germline V gene data show CDR1 as MGHRA and CDR2 as YSYEKL. V was clipped by 2 bases and J by 0 bases, with 19 bases between them. The CDR3 totals 19 residues. CDR3 amino acids: CASSQREAQSHPNTGELFF. CDR3 bases: TGCGCCAGCAGCCAAAGGGAGGCGCAGTCACACCCGAACACCGGGGAGCTGTTTTTT.

The chain carries TRBV7-2 and TRBJ2-3; a possible D gene is TRBD2 (5 bases). Trimming took 1 base from V and 0 from J, leaving 8 bases between them. The CDR3 extends over 15 amino acids. Germline V gene data show CDR1 as SGHTA and CDR2 as FQGNSA. The CDR3 nucleotides read TGTGCCAGCAGCTTAGTCGGCGGGAGCACAGATACGCAGTATTTT. It yields the protein CASSLVGGSTDTQYF.

V gene TRBV6-1 combines with J gene TRBJ2-1, with 10 bases identical to TRBD2. Trimming removed 9 bases from V and 4 bases from J; junction bases left unmatched: 9. Germline lookup yields CDR1 MNHNS and CDR2 SASEGT. This CDR3 has 15 residues. In DNA, the CDR3 is TGTGCCAGTTCTAGCGGGAGCGGAAGGTACAATGAGCAGTTCTTC. Encoded protein: CASSSGSGRYNEQFF.

This chain uses TRBV6-1 with TRBJ2-2, with 9 positions matching TRBD2. The CDR3 covers 15 residues. V was pared by 4 bases and J by 4 bases, with 4 bases of the junction left unmatched. Germline CDR1 and CDR2: MNHNS and SASEGT. This chain's CDR3 is CASSARREGTGELFF. The CDR3 DNA follows: TGTGCCAGCAGTGCTAGGCGGGAGGGCACCGGGGAGCTGTTTTTT.

The chain couples TRBV2 to TRBJ1-1; 7 nucleotides align to TRBD1. The length of the CDR3 is 12 residues. J was trimmed by 10 bases and V by 7 bases; bases with no gene match: 9. From germline, CDR1 is SNHLY and CDR2 FYNNEI. The CDR3: CASIHTGEAAFF. As DNA, the CDR3 is TGTGCCAGCATCCATACAGGGGAAGCAGCTTTCTTT.

J is TRBJ2-2 and V is TRBV25-1, with 10 nucleotides matching TRBD1. The J segment lost 4 bases and the V segment lost 0 bases, leaving 5 bases of the junction unmatched. Per germline, CDR1 MGHDK and CDR2 SYGVNS. The CDR3 has 17 amino acids. The CDR3 coding sequence is TGTGCCAGCAGTGAATATTGGGACAGGGGAGGCACCGGGGAGCTGTTTTTT. As protein: CASSEYWDRGGTGELFF.

The chain links TRBV7-2 to TRBJ1-1; the match to TRBD1 covers 8 bases. This CDR3 is built from 15 residues. Losses at the gene ends were 2 bases for V and 13 bases for J; bases not matched to a gene: 15. Germline CDR1 is SGHTA and CDR2 is FQGNSA. The CDR3 reads CASSLSGARGQGCFF. The CDR3 nucleotides are TGTGCCAGCAGCTTATCGGGAGCCAGAGGACAGGGTTGTTTCTTT.

This clone showed up just once. The rearrangement joins TRBV9 to TRBJ1-5; D gene ambiguous. Germline V lookup: CDR1 SGDLS, CDR2 YYNGEE. The ends were cut back, 0 bases at V and 5 bases at J, with 12 bases in the middle. The CDR3 is 15 residues long. The CDR3 nucleotides are TGTGCCAGCAGCGTAGACGGAGGGAGAGATCAGCCCCAGCATTTT. The encoded protein is CASSVDGGRDQPQHF.

The V and J genes are TRBV25-1 and TRBJ2-2; TRBD1 agrees at 7 bases. Germline V gene data show CDR1 as MGHDK and CDR2 as SYGVNS. The CDR3 length is 13 residues. Unmatched junction bases numbered 3, after V lost 6 bases and J lost 5 bases. The CDR3 sequence: CASRGQLTGELFF. Here the CDR3 DNA reads TGTGCCAGCAGGGGACAGTTAACCGGGGAGCTGTTTTTT. Combining the CDR3 with reference TRBV25-1 and TRBJ2-2 gives the whole variable domain EADIYQTPRYLVIGTGKKITLECSQTMGHDKMYWYQQDPGMELHLIHYSYGVNSTEKGDLSSESTVSRIRTEHFPLTLESARPSHTSQYLCASRGQLTGELFFGEGSRLTVL.

The CDR3 nucleotides are TGTGCCAGCAGCTTGGACCCGGGACAGGGGGTGTATGGCTACACCTTC. Translating gives CASSLDPGQGVYGYTF. The gene calls are TRBV5-6 and TRBJ1-2, with 11 positions matching TRBD1. Germline CDR1 and CDR2: SGHDT and YYEEEE. The trim removed 0 bases at V and 5 bases at J, leaving 6 bases unmatched. The length of the CDR3 is 16 residues.

The rearrangement links TRBV30 to TRBJ1-1; a possible D gene is TRBD1 (5 bases). The CDR3 has 12 residues. The V end was cut by 6 bases, the J end by 1 base, with 9 bases between. The V gene's germline CDR1 is GTSNPN and CDR2 SVGIG (reference sequence). CDR3 residues: CACGRANTEAFF. CDR3 DNA sequence: TGTGCCTGCGGCAGGGCGAACACTGAAGCTTTCTTT.

This clone occurred once. The chain couples TRBV10-3 to TRBJ1-3, with 9 bases identical to TRBD1. J was trimmed by 2 bases and V by 6 bases; bases with no gene match: 5. Germline assignment: CDR1 ENHRY and CDR2 SYGVKD. The CDR3 spans 15 residues. The CDR3 loop reads CAIRIRDRAGNTIYF. The CDR3 nucleotides read TGTGCCATCAGGATAAGGGACAGGGCTGGAAACACCATATATTTT.

This chain joins TRBV18 and TRBJ2-7, with TRBD1 as a possible D gene (6 bases). The CDR3 has 12 residues. Deletions cut 5 bases from V and 5 bases from J, with 10 bases between. CDR1 is KGHSH and CDR2 is LQKENI in the germline V gene. This CDR3 reads CASSSQGNEQYF. The CDR3 nucleotides are TGTGCCAGCTCATCCCAGGGGAACGAGCAGTACTTC.

The chain couples TRBV18 to TRBJ2-2; D gene ambiguous. Per the germline V gene, CDR1 is KGHSH and CDR2 is LQKENI. The CDR3 extends over 16 amino acids. V lost 2 bases and J 2 bases, leaving 12 bases between the germline ends. CDR3: CASSPILSENTGELFF. CDR3 DNA: TGTGCCAGCTCACCAATCCTCTCAGAAAACACCGGGGAGCTGTTTTTT.

CDR3 DNA: TGTGCCAGTAGTATAAGCGACAGGGGGGTTGAGCAGTTCTTC. Amino acid sequence: CASSISDRGVEQFF. The V and J genes are TRBV19 and TRBJ2-1; the match to TRBD1 covers 9 bases. Germline values: CDR1 LNHDA, CDR2 SQIVND (reference sequence). V shed 2 bases and J 9 bases; nucleotides not matched to a gene: 5. The CDR3 runs 14 residues. Supplemented by reference TRBV19 and TRBJ2-1, the full variable domain reads DGGITQSPKYLFRKEGQNVTLSCEQNLNHDAMYWYRQDPGQGLRLIYYSQIVNDFQKGDIAEGYSVSREKKESFPLTVTSAQKNPTAFYLCASSISDRGVEQFFGPGTRLTVL.

The chain recombines TRBV7-9 with TRBJ2-7; 10 bases align to TRBD1. CDR3 length: 15 amino acids. CDR1 is SEHNR, CDR2 FQNEAQ, per germline (reference sequence). The trim removed 7 bases at V and 3 bases at J, leaving 9 bases unmatched. CDR3: CASTPKGQGNYEQYF. CDR3 coding DNA: TGTGCCAGCACCCCAAAGGGACAGGGGAACTACGAGCAGTACTTC.

V is TRBV4-1 and J is TRBJ1-6; TRBD1 might be the D (5 bases). Trimming removed 6 bases from V and 7 bases from J, with 13 bases in between. This CDR3 contains 14 residues. Germline V gene lookup returns CDR1 MGHRA and CDR2 YSYEKL. CDR3 DNA sequence: TGCGCCAGCAGAACTGGGGCCAGCAATTCACCCCTCCACTTT. Translated, it gives CASRTGASNSPLHF.

The table lists this clone with a few counts. The J gene is TRBJ2-2, the V gene TRBV7-9, with 10 bases aligning to TRBD2. V trimming: 3 bases; J trimming: 5 bases; junction bases outside the gene matches: 6. This CDR3 has 16 residues. Looked up from germline, CDR1 is SEHNR and CDR2 is FQNEAQ (reference sequence). The chain's CDR3 is CASSLSSGSQTGELFF. The CDR3, as DNA: TGTGCCAGCAGCTTGTCTAGCGGGAGTCAAACCGGGGAGCTGTTTTTT. The full variable domain, with the rest looked up from reference TRBV7-9 and TRBJ2-2, is DTGVSQNPRHKITKRGQNVTFRCDPISEHNRLYWYRQTLGQGPEFLTYFQNEAQLEKSRLLSDRFSAERPKGSFSTLEIQRTEQGDSAMYLCASSLSSGSQTGELFFGEGSRLTVL.

This clone was picked up one time. This chain joins TRBV9 and TRBJ1-5; D is possibly TRBD1 (5 bases). The CDR3 sequence is 14 residues long. The ends were cut back, 2 bases at V and 4 bases at J, with 10 bases in the middle. From germline, CDR1 is SGDLS and CDR2 YYNGEE. For the CDR3, the DNA is TGTGCCAGCAGCGTGGGGCAGCGAAATCAGCCCCAGCATTTT. Translation: CASSVGQRNQPQHF.

The gene calls are TRBV5-1 and TRBJ2-3, with unresolved D. The ends were cut back, 2 bases at V and 1 base at J, with 17 bases in the middle. This CDR3 contains 17 residues. CDR1 and CDR2 from the germline V gene are SGHRS and YFSETQ. CDR3 nucleotides: TGCGCCAGCAGCTTAGCGCCGAGTATCCCCGGCACAGATACGCAGTATTTT. It is translated as CASSLAPSIPGTDTQYF.

V usage is TRBV14 and J usage is TRBJ1-1; the D gene is possibly TRBD1 (6 bases). V was shortened by 0 bases and J by 4 bases, with 15 bases between the two germline ends. There are 16 residues in the CDR3. Germline CDR1 is SGHDN and CDR2 is FVKESK. CDR3 protein: CASSQEMAGAVTEAFF. DNA of the CDR3: TGTGCCAGCAGCCAAGAGATGGCAGGGGCGGTCACTGAAGCTTTCTTT.

CDR3 residues: CASSLAGRGDEQFF. In nucleotides, the CDR3 is TGTGCCAGCAGTTTAGCAGGGAGGGGCGATGAGCAGTTCTTC. The chain is built from TRBV28 and TRBJ2-1, with TRBD2 matching over 7 bases. The CDR3 loop spans 14 amino acids. Germline V gene lookup returns CDR1 MDHEN and CDR2 SYDVKM. Germline trimming cut 2 bases from V and 8 bases from J; bases unmatched to any gene: 6. Looking up the rest from reference TRBV28 and TRBJ2-1 gives the full variable domain: DVKVTQSSRYLVKRTGEKVFLECVQDMDHENMFWYRQDPGLGLRLIYFSYDVKMKEKGDIPEGYSVSREKKERFSLILESASTNQTSMYLCASSLAGRGDEQFFGPGTRLTVL.

The chain uses TRBV5-4 and TRBJ1-4, with TRBD1 matching over 12 bases. The CDR3 runs 18 residues. With V trimmed by 3 bases and J by 2 bases, 8 bases remained unmatched. Germline V CDR1 and CDR2: SGHNT, YYREEE (reference sequence). CDR3 coding DNA: TGTGCCAGCAGCTGGGGACAGGGGGCGTCGTTTACTAATGAAAAACTGTTTTTT. This sequence encodes CASSWGQGASFTNEKLFF.

The chain combines TRBV28 with TRBJ2-7; 9 bases fit TRBD2. The CDR3 extends over 16 amino acids. Germline-derived CDR1 and CDR2 are MDHEN and SYDVKM. Unmatched junction bases numbered 12, after V lost 3 bases and J lost 6 bases. CDR3 region: CASSFPSGNYIFEQYF. CDR3 DNA sequence: TGTGCCAGCAGTTTCCCTAGCGGGAATTATATCTTCGAGCAGTACTTC.

The table lists this clone with a count of one. This chain connects TRBV2 to TRBJ1-4; D is uncertain. The length of the CDR3 is 16 residues. Germline assignment: CDR1 SNHLY and CDR2 FYNNEI. V lost 3 bases, J lost 6 bases, and 17 bases lay in between. The CDR3 loop is CASSERVWALDEKLFF. DNA for the CDR3: TGTGCCAGCAGTGAGAGAGTGTGGGCTCTGGATGAAAAACTGTTTTTT.

The chain is built from TRBV2 and TRBJ1-1; D possibly corresponds to TRBD1 (6 bases). Germline V gene lookup returns CDR1 SNHLY and CDR2 FYNNEI. CDR3 length equals 16 residues. Trimming took off 3 bases at V and 0 bases at J, with 14 bases between the two ends. This chain's CDR3 is CASSDRQAPMNTEAFF. The CDR3 DNA sequence: TGTGCCAGCAGTGACAGACAGGCACCGATGAACACTGAAGCTTTCTTT.

The genes are TRBV10-2 and TRBJ2-3; TRBD2 agrees at 7 bases. The V gene end was trimmed by 8 bases and the J gene end by 5 bases; junction bases not matched to a gene: 4. The CDR3 totals 12 residues. The germline gives CDR1 WSHSY, CDR2 SAAADI. The chain's CDR3 is CASGLAGDTQYF. CDR3 nucleotide sequence: TGCGCCAGCGGCTTAGCGGGAGATACGCAGTATTTT.

V gene TRBV14 combines with J gene TRBJ1-6; D is perhaps TRBD1 (6 bases). The germline CDR1 and CDR2 sequences are SGHDN and FVKESK. The CDR3 runs to 15 residues. V lost 3 bases, J lost 0 bases, and 6 bases lay in between. The DNA for the CDR3 is TGTGCCAGCAGCCAGGACAGCTCCTATAATTCACCCCTCCACTTT. Protein product: CASSQDSSYNSPLHF.